The present TCR beta chain was sequenced within a study of CD8 T cells in ankylosing spondylitis. Study-level findings and limits: Disease-linked clones, CD8+, were relatively rare in peripheral blood. Prior literature has documented some motif variants in synovial fluid and blood from reactive arthritis. Significantly higher representation of disease-linked clones was reported for matched ankylosing spondylitis synovial fluid.

As to this clonotype: Its specificity is not known.

5'-RACE, quantitative and with molecular barcodes, yielded the TCR beta libraries. TCRdb independently ran MiXCR on the 5' RACE reads; one entry per CDR3 protein. The sample lists approximately 300,000 distinct CDR3 sequences; 20% to 25% were seen once. V was trimmed by 5 bases and J by 0 bases, leaving 20 bases between them. Germline V lookup: CDR1 MNHNS, CDR2 SASEGT. This CDR3 is 19 amino acids long. Sample: blood, either unsorted or a sorted T cell fraction (not recorded which). The chain joins TRBV6-1 to TRBJ2-6, with D tentatively TRBD1 or TRBD2 (5 bases each). The TCR was taken from a female donor with ankylosing spondylitis or in good health (not recorded which). The CDR3: CASSRISWDVSSGANVLTF. CDR3 coding DNA: TGTGCCAGCAGTCGCATTTCCTGGGACGTCAGCTCTGGGGCCAACGTCCTGACTTTC.